The 17 T cell receptor beta chains listed next were all sequenced from one sample in a study of T cells in localized non-small cell lung cancer. Sequenced by immunoSEQ multiplex PCR; TCRdb stores in-frame clones only, minus some. Among about 59,000 clones listed, about 90% were seen once. Material: peripheral blood, obtained before any cancer treatment. These TCRs come from a man between 40 and 70 years old with stage I squamous cell lung carcinoma.

The chain is built from TRBV6-4 and TRBJ2-2; unclear D gene. The CDR3 has 13 amino acids. Trimming took off 2 bases at V and 5 bases at J, with 6 bases between the two ends. In germline, CDR1 is MRHNA, CDR2 SNTAGT. In nucleotides, the CDR3 is TGTGCCAGCAGTGACAGGGAAACCGGGGAGCTGTTTTTT. This gives the protein CASSDRETGELFF.

This chain connects TRBV9 to TRBJ2-1, with D possibly matching TRBD2 (5 bases). The CDR3 has 12 amino acids. Deletions cut 3 bases from V and 8 bases from J, with 9 bases between. Germline V gene data show CDR1 as SGDLS and CDR2 as YYNGEE. CDR3 residues: CASSGAGYEQFF. The CDR3, as DNA: TGTGCCAGCAGCGGGGCGGGCTATGAGCAGTTCTTC.

In DNA form, the CDR3 reads TGCGCCAGCAGCCAAGTGAAACAGACCAGAAGCACAGATACGCAGTATTTT. This translates into CASSQVKQTRSTDTQYF. The V call is TRBV4-3, the J call TRBJ2-3, with D hard to call. CDR1 LGHNA and CDR2 YSLEER come from the germline V gene. The CDR3 has 17 residues. V was trimmed by 1 base and J by 0 bases, leaving 14 bases between them.

This chain joins TRBV7-2 and TRBJ2-7, with no clear D. The CDR3 is 14 amino acids. The V end lost 5 bases, the J end lost 6 bases, and 17 bases lay between the germline ends. The germline V gene has CDR1 SGHTA and CDR2 FQGNSA. CDR3 sequence: CASSPPPDGREQYF. CDR3 sequence (DNA): TGTGCCAGCAGCCCCCCGCCGGACGGGCGCGAGCAGTACTTC.

This clone was detected once. The genes are TRBV5-8 and TRBJ1-1; D is unclear. Germline V gene sequence: CDR1 SGHTS, CDR2 YDEGEE. This CDR3 has 12 amino acids. V dropped 4 bases and J dropped 4 bases, with 8 bases sitting between them. The DNA for the CDR3 is TGTGCCAGCAGCCATAAGGGCACTGAAGCTTTCTTT. This sequence encodes CASSHKGTEAFF.

This clone was recorded a few times. The chain has TRBV5-1 and TRBJ1-2; no clear D gene. The CDR3 runs 13 residues. The germline V and J ends were trimmed by 0 bases and 4 bases, with 7 bases remaining between them. CDR1 SGHRS and CDR2 YFSETQ come from the germline V gene. The CDR3 sequence is CASSLGGTYGYTF. In nucleotides, the CDR3 is TGCGCCAGCAGCTTGGGGGGAACCTATGGCTACACCTTC.

V and J are TRBV12-5 and TRBJ2-1; TRBD2 matches at 7 bases. CDR1 and CDR2 from the germline V gene are LGHNT and FRNRAP. V trimming: 4 bases; J trimming: 12 bases; junction bases outside the gene matches: 6. CDR3 length: 12 residues. The DNA of the CDR3 is TGTGCTAGTGGTTCCTCAGGGAGGGGGCAGTTCTTC. Its protein product is CASGSSGRGQFF.

The chain is built from TRBV28 and TRBJ2-3; the D gene could be TRBD1 or TRBD2 (5 bases each). The CDR3 consists of 15 residues. The ends were cut back, 3 bases at V and 2 bases at J, with 12 bases in the middle. CDR1 and CDR2 from the germline V gene are MDHEN and SYDVKM. The CDR3 region has the DNA TGTGCCAGCAGTTTGGGCCCGGGGACCACAGATACGCAGTATTTT. It specifies CASSLGPGTTDTQYF.

This clone counts as medium-sized (0.01 to 0.1%). V usage is TRBV2 and J usage is TRBJ1-2, with unresolved D. Trimming removed 1 base at V and 1 base at J, with 4 bases between. CDR1 and CDR2 from the germline V gene are SNHLY and FYNNEI. The CDR3 totals 13 residues. CDR3: CASSEGLNYGYTF. As DNA, the CDR3 is TGTGCCAGCAGTGAAGGGCTTAACTATGGCTACACCTTC.

This chain connects TRBV19 to TRBJ2-7; possible D gene TRBD2, 5 bases. The V gene lost 5 bases and the J gene lost 5 bases, with 10 bases spanning the gap. The CDR3 has 12 residues. Germline V gene sequence: CDR1 LNHDA, CDR2 SQIVND (reference sequence). DNA for the CDR3: TGTGCCAGTAGTCTGCTCGGGAACGAGCAGTACTTC. Encoded protein: CASSLLGNEQYF.

This clone occurred once. The V gene is TRBV5-1, the J gene TRBJ2-3; 7 nucleotides line up with TRBD1. CDR3 length: 14 amino acids. Germline CDR1 and CDR2: SGHRS and YFSETQ. V gave up 6 bases and J gave up 1 base; unmatched junction bases: 5. The CDR3 nucleotides read TGCGCCAGCACCAAGCAGGGGGGCACAGATACGCAGTATTTT. This translates into CASTKQGGTDTQYF.

This chain uses TRBV30 with TRBJ2-5, with D possibly being TRBD2 (6 bases). The germline CDR1 and CDR2 sequences are GTSNPN and SVGIG (reference sequence). The CDR3 loop spans 12 amino acids. The ends were cut back, 1 base at V and 4 bases at J, with 7 bases in the middle. This CDR3 is CAWSDGGETQYF. The CDR3 DNA reads TGTGCCTGGAGTGACGGGGGAGAGACCCAGTACTTC.

This chain uses TRBV5-1 with TRBJ2-7; D is possibly TRBD2 (5 bases). Germline V gives CDR1 SGHRS, CDR2 YFSETQ. This CDR3 region has 13 residues. Trimming cost V 2 bases and J 0 bases, with 6 bases left between them. The CDR3 loop reads CASSFGGSYEQYF. CDR3 sequence (DNA): TGCGCCAGCAGCTTTGGAGGCTCCTACGAGCAGTACTTC.

The chain joins TRBV7-2 to TRBJ2-3; no clear D. V dropped 5 bases and J dropped 10 bases, with 10 bases sitting between them. CDR1 and CDR2 (germline): SGHTA, FQGNSA. The CDR3 extends over 11 amino acids. The CDR3 coding sequence is TGTGCCAGCAGCCTCCCTTCGGCGCAGTATTTT. It translates to CASSLPSAQYF.

The gene calls are TRBV7-2 and TRBJ2-7, with 7 bases lining up with TRBD2. The CDR3 loop spans 16 amino acids. Germline V lookup: CDR1 SGHTA, CDR2 FQGNSA. V shed 5 bases and J 2 bases; nucleotides not matched to a gene: 12. In nucleotides, the CDR3 is TGTGCCAGCAGCGAAGGACTAGGAGCGGGGACCTACGAGCAGTACTTC. Protein: CASSEGLGAGTYEQYF.

The chain couples TRBV28 to TRBJ2-1; either TRBD1 or TRBD2 may fit D (6 bases each). Trimming took off 7 bases at V and 4 bases at J, with 14 bases between the two ends. The germline V gene has CDR1 MDHEN and CDR2 SYDVKM. This CDR3 contains 14 residues. The CDR3 loop is CASIRGDTYNEQFF. CDR3 sequence (DNA): TGTGCCAGCATCCGCGGGGACACATACAATGAGCAGTTCTTC.

This chain connects TRBV19 to TRBJ1-4, with no clear D. The CDR3 is 15 residues long. The V gene lost 5 bases and the J gene lost 0 bases, with 10 bases spanning the gap. Germline V gene sequence: CDR1 LNHDA, CDR2 SQIVND (reference sequence). The CDR3 spells CASSVDTATNEKLFF. The CDR3 DNA reads as TGTGCCAGTAGTGTCGACACTGCAACTAATGAAAAACTGTTTTTT.